The entry below gives a single T cell receptor beta chain sequence along with its context. This clonotype showed up many times. Its specific antigen is unknown. Base qualities are missing; no much larger clone stands one base away. These data belong to a study of blood T cells in healthy people across ages (dated by TCRdb to the mid-2010s). Regarding the research as a whole: In model experiments, template switching captured about one uniquely barcoded TCR beta cDNA molecule for every two T cells. For two donors (one aged 18 to 30 and one aged 80 or older), the study analyzed two additional independent replicas of 1 million unique cDNA reads from the same blood draw. The donors were split into four age groups: young (average approximately 16 years), middle-aged (roughly 40), aged (more than 60) and long-lived (roughly 77). Using deep sequencing normalized with unique cDNA molecular identifiers, the study measured how TCR beta repertoire diversity changes with age. Donors of different ages were randomly distributed across sequencing lanes to avoid experimental bias.

Systemically healthy Caucasian individuals from Russia, roughly 40 in total and aged roughly 6 to 100 years, were included as donors. Each donor gave approximately 10 milliliters of peripheral blood, collected into EDTA-treated Vacutainer tubes. Ficoll-Paque density-gradient centrifugation was used to isolate PBMCs, with at least 6.5 million per sample. Trizol reagent was used to extract total RNA from the PBMCs, yielding at least 5 micrograms per sample. The percentages of naive CD45RAhigh/CD27high T cells were determined by flow cytometry on a PBMC aliquot from every donor. The library was obtained by 5' RACE. The instrument given in TCRdb is Illumina HiSeq 2500. A second roughly 7 to 11 cycle PCR used a sample-barcoded 5' primer and a J-beta primer mix. Each TCR beta cDNA molecule received a unique molecular identifier from a template-switch 5' adaptor carrying 12 random nucleotides. Each sample yielded at least 3 million CDR3-containing paired-end reads. All of the RNA was converted into first-strand cDNA using the Mint cDNA synthesis kit, with a TRBC-specific oligonucleotide serving as the primer. After uracil-DNA glycosylase treatment, a first 18-cycle PCR used universal primers M1SS and BC2_uni_R on all cDNA. The paper's data handling went like this. Each sample was normalized by randomly selecting 1 million high-quality reads, each carrying a distinct molecular identifier. Reads sharing molecular identifiers were discarded rather than binned into consensus sequences. MiTCR, set to a Q25 quality threshold and the strictest error-elimination algorithm, was used for CDR3 identification, clonotype clustering and error correction. Lower-bound total TCR beta diversity was estimated with a nonparametric unseen species model using Euler transformation. The raw public data were reprocessed by TCRdb itself: fastp quality trimming at Q25, MiXCR clonotype calling, in-frame beta chains only. Every entry covers one CDR3 protein and lists the most common genes and DNA from its rows. The V and J calls shown here were made by TCRdb, not taken from the authors' results. This sample comprises around 790,000 distinct CDR3 sequences, under 45% of them detected only once. The top ten constitute about 19% of the sample.

Overall results and qualifications from the work: Total diversity estimates from one million sequenced T cells were considered lower bounds and underestimates. Compared with the aged group, the long-lived group had more naive CD4+ T cells, fewer expanded clones and increased TCR diversity, suggesting age selection. Bulk unsorted PBMC profiling prevented conclusive comparison of naive and antigen-experienced compartments. The percentage of naive T cells measured by flow cytometry correlated strongly with observed TCR beta diversity. The CMV infection status of donors was not known, potentially confounding age-related changes in expanded clonotypes. Observed TCR beta diversity per million T cells fell roughly linearly with age, and a significant reduction was already apparent by age roughly 40.

The clonotype comes from a man in his sixties in good health. The sequenced sample consisted of blood.

The nucleotide sequence is TGCAGCGTTCTGTCTTACGGCAATGAGCAGTTCTTC. Its translation is CSVLSYGNEQFF. The V and J genes are TRBV29-1 and TRBJ2-1; no confident D gene assignment can be made. The junction shows trimming of 5 bases on V and 6 bases on J, plus 11 bases between the germline ends. CDR1 and CDR2 were assigned from the germline V gene as SQVTM and ANQGSEA. The CDR3 goes from the cysteine to the phenylalanine over 12 residues. The DNA shown is the 36-base CDR3, in frame from base 1.